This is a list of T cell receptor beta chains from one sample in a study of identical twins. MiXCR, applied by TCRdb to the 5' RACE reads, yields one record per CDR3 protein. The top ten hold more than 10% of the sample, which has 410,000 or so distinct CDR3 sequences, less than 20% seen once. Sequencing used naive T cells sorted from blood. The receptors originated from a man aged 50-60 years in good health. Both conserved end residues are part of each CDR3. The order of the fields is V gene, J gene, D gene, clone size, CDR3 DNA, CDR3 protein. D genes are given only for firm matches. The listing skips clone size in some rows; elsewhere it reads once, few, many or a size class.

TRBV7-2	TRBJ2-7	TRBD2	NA	TGTGCCAGCAGCTGGGGGACTAGCGGGAGGACTTCCTACGAGCAGTACTTC	CASSWGTSGRTSYEQYF
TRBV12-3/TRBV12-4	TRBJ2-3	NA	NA	TGTGCCAGCAGTTTAAATGGTTACACAGATACGCAGTATTTT	CASSLNGYTDTQYF
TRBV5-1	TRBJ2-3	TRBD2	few	TGCGCCAGCAGCTTGACTAGCGAATGGGATACGCAGTATTTT	CASSLTSEWDTQYF
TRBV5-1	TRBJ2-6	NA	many	TGCGCCAGCAGCGAGGGTATTGGGGCCAACGTCCTGACTTTC	CASSEGIGANVLTF
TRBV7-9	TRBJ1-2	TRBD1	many	TGTGCCAGCAGCTCGGACAGGGGGCGCTTTGGCTACACCTTC	CASSSDRGRFGYTF
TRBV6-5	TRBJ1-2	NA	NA	TGTGCCAGCAGTATAACCGATAACTATGGCTACACCTTC	CASSITDNYGYTF
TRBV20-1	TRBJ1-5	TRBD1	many	TGCAGTGCTGGGACAGGGGCTAGCAATCAGCCCCAGCATTTT	CSAGTGASNQPQHF
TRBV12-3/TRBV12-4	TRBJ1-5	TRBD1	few	TGTGCCAGCAGCAAAGGACAGGGGCAGTTACATTTT	CASSKGQGQLHF
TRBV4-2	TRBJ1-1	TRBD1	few	TGTGCCAGCAGCCAGGAGGGGGGACAGGGCGCTCGGACTGAAGCTTTCTTT	CASSQEGGQGARTEAFF
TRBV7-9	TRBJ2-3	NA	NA	TGTGCCAGCAGCCCTGGGGCCGCGAGTTGGGCAGATACGCAGTATTTT	CASSPGAASWADTQYF
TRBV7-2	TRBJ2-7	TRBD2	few	TGTGCCAGCAGCTTAGCGACTCTCACTAGCGGGGGTCCCTACGAGCAGTACTTC	CASSLATLTSGGPYEQYF
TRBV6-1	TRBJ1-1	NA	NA	TGTGCCAGCAGCAGACAGGCCCCGAACACTGAAGCTTTCTTT	CASSRQAPNTEAFF
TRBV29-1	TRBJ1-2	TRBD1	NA	TGCAGCGTTGAGGACAGGGATAACTATGGCTACACCTTC	CSVEDRDNYGYTF
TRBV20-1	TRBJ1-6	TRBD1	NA	TGCAGTGCTAGATTGACAGGGTCAGACTATAATTCACCCCTCCACTTT	CSARLTGSDYNSPLHF
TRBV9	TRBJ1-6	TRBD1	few	TGTGCCAGCAGCGTGAGGACAGGCGGTAATTCACCCCTCCACTTT	CASSVRTGGNSPLHF
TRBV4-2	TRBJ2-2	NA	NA	TGTGCCAGCAGCCAAGAGGCGGGGAACACCGGGGAGCTGTTTTTT	CASSQEAGNTGELFF
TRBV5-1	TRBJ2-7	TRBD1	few	TGCGCCAGCAGCTTGAGGGACAGCGGACGGACATACGAGCAGTACTTC	CASSLRDSGRTYEQYF
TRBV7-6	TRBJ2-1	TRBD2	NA	TGTGCCAGCAGCTACCATGTACCGGGACTAGCTGTCAATGAGCAGTTCTTC	CASSYHVPGLAVNEQFF
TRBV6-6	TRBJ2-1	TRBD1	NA	TGTGCCAGCAGCCAGGGGGCATGGTATGAGCAGTTCTTC	CASSQGAWYEQFF